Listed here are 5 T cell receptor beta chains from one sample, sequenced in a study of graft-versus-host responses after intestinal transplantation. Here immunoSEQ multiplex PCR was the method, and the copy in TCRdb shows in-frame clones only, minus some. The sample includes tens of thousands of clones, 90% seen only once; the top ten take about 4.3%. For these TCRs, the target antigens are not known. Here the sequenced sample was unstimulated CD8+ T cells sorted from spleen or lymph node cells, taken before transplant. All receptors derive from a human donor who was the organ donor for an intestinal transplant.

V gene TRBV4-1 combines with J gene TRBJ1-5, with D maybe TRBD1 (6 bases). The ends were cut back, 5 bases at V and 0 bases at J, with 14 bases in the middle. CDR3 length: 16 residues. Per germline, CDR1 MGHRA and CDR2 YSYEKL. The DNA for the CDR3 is TGCGCCAGCAGCAAACACCAGGGGAATAGCAATCAGCCCCAGCATTTT. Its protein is CASSKHQGNSNQPQHF.

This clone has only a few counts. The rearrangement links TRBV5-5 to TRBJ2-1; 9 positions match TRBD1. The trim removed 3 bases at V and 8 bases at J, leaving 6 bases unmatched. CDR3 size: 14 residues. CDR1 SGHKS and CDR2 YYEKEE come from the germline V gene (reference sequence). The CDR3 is CASSSTGGRHEQFF. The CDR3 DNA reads TGTGCCAGCAGCTCGACAGGGGGTAGGCATGAGCAGTTCTTC.

The CDR3 DNA sequence: TGTGCCAGCAGCTTGATGGGACAACCCCCACTGGCCTACGAGCAGTACGTC. It yields the protein CASSLMGQPPLAYEQYV. V usage is TRBV5-4 and J usage is TRBJ2-7, with D possibly being TRBD1 (6 bases). Germline CDR1 is SGHNT and CDR2 is YYREEE (reference sequence). V dropped 1 base and J dropped 2 bases, with 19 bases sitting between them. CDR3 size: 17 residues.

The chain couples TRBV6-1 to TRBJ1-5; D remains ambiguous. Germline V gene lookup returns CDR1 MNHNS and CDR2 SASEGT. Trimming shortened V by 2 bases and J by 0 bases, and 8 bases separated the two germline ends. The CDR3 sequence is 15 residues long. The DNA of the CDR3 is TGTGCCAGCAGTGAATGGGCAAATAGCAATCAGCCCCAGCATTTT. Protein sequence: CASSEWANSNQPQHF.

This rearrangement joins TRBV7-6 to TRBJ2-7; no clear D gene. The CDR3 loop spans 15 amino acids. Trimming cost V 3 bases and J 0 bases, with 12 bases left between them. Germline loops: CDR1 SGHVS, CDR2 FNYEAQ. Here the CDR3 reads CASSFWPRVSYEQYV. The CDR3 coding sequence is TGTGCCAGCAGCTTCTGGCCTAGAGTCTCCTACGAGCAGTACGTC.